Listed here are 20 T cell receptor beta chains from one sample, sequenced in a study of blood T cell dynamics during melanoma immunotherapy. This table comes from immunoSEQ multiplex PCR, and its TCRdb copy is limited to in-frame clones, with some not included. The repertoire holds 7,000 or so clones, with about 78% as singletons. Time point denoted: pre-treatment baseline. Sample: blood, taken from a patient treated with checkpoint blockade. These receptors came from a human donor with melanoma.

This clone was seen more than once but under ten times. J is TRBJ1-5 and V is TRBV5-1; D call uncertain. Looked up from germline, CDR1 is SGHRS and CDR2 is YFSETQ. The V and J ends lost 4 bases and 0 bases respectively, with 11 bases between them. CDR3 length: 15 residues. The CDR3 spells CASSVFPDSNQPQHF. The CDR3 nucleotides are TGCGCCAGCAGCGTCTTCCCTGATAGCAATCAGCCCCAGCATTTT.

This chain uses TRBV15 with TRBJ2-7; weak D call: TRBD2 (6 bases). The CDR3 has 14 residues. CDR1 is LNHNV and CDR2 is YYDKDF in the germline V gene (reference sequence). V shed 1 base and J shed 2 bases, with 9 bases lying between them. In DNA, the CDR3 is TGTGCCACCAGCAGAGGACTAGGGACCTACGAGCAGTACTTC. Translating it yields CATSRGLGTYEQYF.

V usage is TRBV10-3 and J usage is TRBJ2-5; TRBD1 is a possible D gene (6 bases). The J call could be wrong; TRBJ2-7 is a better fit for the DNA end. Germline assignment: CDR1 ENHRY and CDR2 SYGVKD. This CDR3 has 14 amino acids. The CDR3 DNA reads as TGTGCCATCAGCTCTCAGGGGAGCTCCTACGAGCAGTACTTC. Its protein product is CAISSQGSSYEQYF.

This chain uses TRBV7-9 with TRBJ2-1, with a weak D call TRBD2 (6 bases). Germline V gene lookup returns CDR1 SEHNR and CDR2 FQNEAQ (reference sequence). Trimming left V 3 bases short and J 5 bases short, with 8 bases between. The CDR3 is 13 residues long. CDR3: CASSFGTHNEQFF. CDR3 DNA sequence: TGTGCCAGCAGCTTCGGGACTCACAATGAGCAGTTCTTC.

This clone was found a few times. The chain joins TRBV10-1 to TRBJ1-6, with D maybe TRBD1 (6 bases). Germline V gene lookup returns CDR1 WNHNN and CDR2 SYGVQD (reference sequence). The CDR3 is 14 residues long. V lost 7 bases and J lost 12, with 19 bases in between. CDR3 DNA sequence: TGCGCCAGCAACGAACAGGGCAGACAAAAACCCCTCCACTTT. Amino acids: CASNEQGRQKPLHF.

The V gene is TRBV7-3, the J gene TRBJ2-1; D is possibly TRBD2 (5 bases). V dropped 1 base and J dropped 0 bases, with 10 bases sitting between them. The V gene's germline CDR1 is SGHTA and CDR2 FQGTGA. The CDR3 length is 16 residues. For the CDR3, the DNA is TGTGCCAGCAGCTTAAGTCTAGCCTCCTCCTACAATGAGCAGTTCTTC. As protein: CASSLSLASSYNEQFF.

The CDR3, as DNA: TGTGCCAGCAGCTTGCGAGATACGCAGTATTTT. Translation gives CASSLRDTQYF. The chain is built from TRBV5-6 and TRBJ2-3; unclear D gene. CDR3 length equals 11 residues. Germline CDR1 reads SGHDT; CDR2 reads YYEEEE. V was clipped by 1 base and J by 5 bases, with 2 bases between them.

The table lists this clone with a few counts. The chain carries TRBV7-9 and TRBJ2-7; possibly TRBD2 for D (5 bases). Germline values: CDR1 SEHNR, CDR2 FQNEAQ (reference sequence). This CDR3 is 14 amino acids long. V gave up 1 base and J gave up 7 bases, with 14 bases separating them. The DNA of the CDR3 is TGTGCCAGCAGCTTAGGTGGCTTTCCGGGGGAGCAGTACTTC. Translated, it gives CASSLGGFPGEQYF.

The rearrangement links TRBV7-9 to TRBJ1-4; a possible D gene is TRBD1 (6 bases). The germline V and J ends were trimmed by 5 bases and 2 bases, with 12 bases remaining between them. The CDR3 runs to 15 residues. CDR1 is SEHNR and CDR2 is FQNEAQ in the germline V gene (reference sequence). CDR3 in DNA: TGTGCCAGCAGCGTACAGGGAAGTACTAATGAAAAACTGTTTTTT. Translating gives CASSVQGSTNEKLFF.

The V and J genes are TRBV11-2 and TRBJ2-3; no clear D. There are 15 residues in the CDR3. Germline CDR1 SGHAT, CDR2 FQNNGV. Trimming took 3 bases from V and 0 from J, leaving 10 bases between them. This chain's CDR3 is CASSFTPTSTDTQYF. The DNA of the CDR3 is TGTGCCAGCAGCTTTACACCAACAAGCACAGATACGCAGTATTTT.

V gene TRBV7-2 combines with J gene TRBJ1-6; D is uncertain. The CDR3 loop spans 15 amino acids. Trimming left V 1 base short and J 6 bases short, with 10 bases between. Germline V gene lookup returns CDR1 SGHTA and CDR2 FQGNSA. The CDR3 loop reads CASSLVGSLNSPLHF. The CDR3, as DNA: TGTGCCAGCAGCTTAGTAGGCAGTCTTAATTCACCCCTCCACTTT.

This clone showed up just a few times. The gene calls are TRBV6-5 and TRBJ1-4, with D unresolved. CDR1 is MNHEY, CDR2 SVGAGI, per germline. Between the trimmed V and J ends, which lost 6 bases and 4 bases, there was a span of 6 bases. The CDR3 is 12 amino acids. DNA of the CDR3: TGTGCCAGCAGGCAGTATAATGAAAAACTGTTTTTT. Encoded protein: CASRQYNEKLFF.

The rearrangement joins TRBV12-5 to TRBJ2-7, with a tentative D call TRBD1 (6 bases). V was cut by 2 bases and J by 2 bases, with 34 bases left in between. The germline V gene has CDR1 LGHNT and CDR2 FRNRAP. CDR3 length: 22 residues. The DNA of the CDR3 is TGTGCTAGTGGTTTGTCTCCCGGTTTCCGGTTAGGGGGAATTAGTTGGACCTACGAGCAGTACTTC. Translation gives CASGLSPGFRLGGISWTYEQYF.

The chain recombines TRBV29-1 with TRBJ1-1, with D possibly being TRBD1 (5 bases). The CDR3 contains 11 residues. CDR1 and CDR2 (germline): SQVTM, ANQGSEA. Trimming removed 3 bases from V and 11 bases from J, with 13 bases in between. The CDR3 region is CSVDSVREAFF. Written as DNA, the CDR3 is TGCAGCGTTGATTCGGTCAGGGAGGCTTTCTTT. The entire variable domain, with the rest obtained from reference TRBV29-1 and TRBJ1-1, is as follows: SAVISQKPSRDICQRGTSLTIQCQVDSQVTMMFWYRQQPGQSLTLIATANQGSEATYESGFVIDKFPISRPNLTFSTLTVSNMSPEDSSIYLCSVDSVREAFFGQGTRLTVV.

V gene TRBV2 combines with J gene TRBJ2-7; D could derive from TRBD1 or TRBD2 (5 bases each). The germline CDR1 and CDR2 sequences are SNHLY and FYNNEI. V was shortened by 3 bases and J by 5 bases, with 17 bases between the two germline ends. CDR3 size: 15 residues. For the CDR3, the DNA is TGTGCCAGCAGTGAGGGAGCGCAGGTGGGGGACGAGCAGTACTTC. It yields the protein CASSEGAQVGDEQYF.

The chain links TRBV10-2 to TRBJ2-5; TRBD2 matches at 9 bases. After removal of 8 bases from V and 3 bases from J, the junction contained 1 base not matched to a gene. The CDR3 is made up of 12 amino acids. CDR1 and CDR2 from the germline V gene are WSHSY and SAAADI. The CDR3 loop reads CASGLAKETQYF. CDR3 bases: TGCGCCAGCGGACTAGCGAAAGAGACCCAGTACTTC.

V and J are TRBV6-5 and TRBJ2-2; D possibly corresponds to TRBD1 (6 bases). This CDR3 has 15 amino acids. The germline V and J ends were trimmed by 4 bases and 0 bases, with 9 bases remaining between them. Germline values: CDR1 MNHEY, CDR2 SVGAGI. CDR3: CASSSGTSNTGELFF. For the CDR3, the DNA is TGTGCCAGCAGTTCCGGGACATCGAACACCGGGGAGCTGTTTTTT.

The chain uses TRBV11-2 and TRBJ2-7; possibly TRBD1 for D (7 bases). CDR1 SGHAT and CDR2 FQNNGV come from the germline V gene. The CDR3 contains 18 residues. Trimming cost V 1 base and J 9 bases, with 28 bases left between them. The CDR3 region is CASSLVSSLGRGDTGQYF. CDR3 sequence (DNA): TGTGCCAGCAGCTTAGTTTCCTCATTGGGCAGGGGGGATACAGGGCAGTACTTC.

The gene calls are TRBV5-1 and TRBJ1-3; perhaps TRBD1 as D (5 bases). The germline gives CDR1 SGHRS, CDR2 YFSETQ. The CDR3 runs to 16 residues. V was clipped by 3 bases and J by 4 bases, with 17 bases between them. In nucleotides, the CDR3 is TGCGCCAGCAGCTCGCGCGCCCGGGACTCAGGAAACACCATATATTTT. Translating it yields CASSSRARDSGNTIYF.

The V and J genes are TRBV19 and TRBJ2-5; D gene uncertain. V lost 5 bases to trimming and J lost 11 bases, with 18 bases between them. The CDR3 sequence is 13 residues long. In germline, CDR1 is LNHDA, CDR2 SQIVND (reference sequence). The DNA of the CDR3 is TGTGCCAGTAGTTCCACTGGGCTGAATGAGCAGTACTTC. It translates to CASSSTGLNEQYF.